This entry concerns a single T cell receptor beta chain. V was shortened by 0 bases and J by 4 bases, with 9 bases between the two germline ends. CDR1 and CDR2 (germline): SNHLY, FYNNEI. CDR3 length equals 14 residues. The record originates from a study of cytomegalovirus exposure and HLA in healthy donors. Overall study: Tens of millions of unique TCRs from HLA-typed donors made up an early data release.

The PCR had 60 Vbeta and 13 Jbeta primers. Data came from immunoSEQ multiplex PCR; TCRdb stores just in-frame clones and leaves some out. The sample comprises fewer than 100,000 clones, approximately 80% of which are singletons, and roughly 0.71% rests with the top ten. This receptor was obtained from an older woman in good health and CMV-seronegative. The chain links TRBV2 to TRBJ1-1; D is ambiguous. The sample was PBMCs. The CDR3 DNA reads TGTGCCAGCAGTGAAGCGCAGTTTCCCACTGAAGCTTTCTTT. This sequence encodes CASSEAQFPTEAFF.